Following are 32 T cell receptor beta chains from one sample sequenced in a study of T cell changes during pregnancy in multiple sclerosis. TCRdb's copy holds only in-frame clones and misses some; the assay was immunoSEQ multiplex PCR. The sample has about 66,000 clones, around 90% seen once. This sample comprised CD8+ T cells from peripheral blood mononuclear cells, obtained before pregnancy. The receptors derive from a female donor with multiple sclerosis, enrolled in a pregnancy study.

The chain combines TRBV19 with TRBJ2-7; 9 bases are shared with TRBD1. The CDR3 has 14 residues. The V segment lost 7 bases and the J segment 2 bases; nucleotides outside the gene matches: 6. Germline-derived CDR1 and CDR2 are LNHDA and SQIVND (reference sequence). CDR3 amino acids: CASTQTGGTYEQYF. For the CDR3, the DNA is TGTGCCAGTACCCAGACAGGGGGGACCTACGAGCAGTACTTC. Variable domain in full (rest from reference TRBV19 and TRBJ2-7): DGGITQSPKYLFRKEGQNVTLSCEQNLNHDAMYWYRQDPGQGLRLIYYSQIVNDFQKGDIAEGYSVSREKKESFPLTVTSAQKNPTAFYLCASTQTGGTYEQYFGPGTRLTVT.

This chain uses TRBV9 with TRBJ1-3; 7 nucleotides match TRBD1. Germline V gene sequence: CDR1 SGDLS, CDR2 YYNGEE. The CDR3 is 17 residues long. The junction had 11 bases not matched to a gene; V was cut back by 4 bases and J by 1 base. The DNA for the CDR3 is TGTGCCAGCAGCTCCTCGACAGGGAAGGTATCTGGAAACACCATATATTTT. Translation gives CASSSSTGKVSGNTIYF.

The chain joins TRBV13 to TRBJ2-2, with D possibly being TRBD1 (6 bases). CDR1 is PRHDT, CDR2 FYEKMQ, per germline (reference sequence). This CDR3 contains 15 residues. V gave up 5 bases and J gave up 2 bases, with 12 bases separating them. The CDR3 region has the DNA TGTGCCAGCAGCCGCCCGGGACAAAACACCGGGGAGCTGTTTTTT. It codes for CASSRPGQNTGELFF. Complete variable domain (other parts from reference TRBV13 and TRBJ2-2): AAGVIQSPRHLIKEKRETATLKCYPIPRHDTVYWYQQGPGQDPQFLISFYEKMQSDKGSIPDRFSAQQFSDYHSELNMSSLELGDSALYFCASSRPGQNTGELFFGEGSRLTVL.

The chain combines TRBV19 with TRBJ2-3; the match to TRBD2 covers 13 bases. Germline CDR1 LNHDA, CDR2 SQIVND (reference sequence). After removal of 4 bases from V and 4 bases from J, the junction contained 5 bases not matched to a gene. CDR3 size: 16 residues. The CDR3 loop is CASSTATSGGADTQYF. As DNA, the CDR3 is TGTGCCAGTAGTACCGCTACTAGCGGGGGGGCAGATACGCAGTATTTT.

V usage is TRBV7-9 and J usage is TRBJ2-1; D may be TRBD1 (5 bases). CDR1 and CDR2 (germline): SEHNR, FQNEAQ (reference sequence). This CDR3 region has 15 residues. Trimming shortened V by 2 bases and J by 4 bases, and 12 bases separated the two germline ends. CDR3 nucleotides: TGTGCCAGCAGCTTAATCGGATCAGGGTACAATGAGCAGTTCTTC. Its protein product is CASSLIGSGYNEQFF.

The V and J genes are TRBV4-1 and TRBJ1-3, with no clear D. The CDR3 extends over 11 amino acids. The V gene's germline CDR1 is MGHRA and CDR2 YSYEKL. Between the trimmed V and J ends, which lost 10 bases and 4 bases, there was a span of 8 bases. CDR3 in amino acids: CATSAGNTIYF. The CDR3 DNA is TGCGCCACGAGTGCCGGAAACACCATATATTTT.

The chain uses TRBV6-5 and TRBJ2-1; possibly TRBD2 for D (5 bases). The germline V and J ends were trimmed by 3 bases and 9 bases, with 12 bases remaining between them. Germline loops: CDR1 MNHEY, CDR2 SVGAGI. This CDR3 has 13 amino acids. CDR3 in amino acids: CASSYTGVSEQFF. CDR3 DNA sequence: TGTGCCAGCAGTTATACCGGGGTCAGTGAGCAGTTCTTC.

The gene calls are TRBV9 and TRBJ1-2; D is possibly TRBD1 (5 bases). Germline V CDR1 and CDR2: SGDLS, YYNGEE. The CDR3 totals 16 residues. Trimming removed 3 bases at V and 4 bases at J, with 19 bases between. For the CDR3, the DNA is TGTGCCAGCAGCGAAAGACAGACTTCAAACCCCTATGGCTACACCTTC. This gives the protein CASSERQTSNPYGYTF.

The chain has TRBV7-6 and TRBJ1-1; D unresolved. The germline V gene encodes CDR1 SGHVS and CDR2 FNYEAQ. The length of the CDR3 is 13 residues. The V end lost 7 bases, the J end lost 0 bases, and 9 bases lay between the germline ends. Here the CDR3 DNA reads TGTGCCAGCAAAGACGACTTGAACACTGAAGCTTTCTTT. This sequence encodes CASKDDLNTEAFF.

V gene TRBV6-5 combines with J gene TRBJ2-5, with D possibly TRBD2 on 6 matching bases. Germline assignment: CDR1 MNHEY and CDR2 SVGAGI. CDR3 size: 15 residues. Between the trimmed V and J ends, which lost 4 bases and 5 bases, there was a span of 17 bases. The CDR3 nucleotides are TGTGCCAGCAGTTTAATTCGGGGGAATTATGAGACCCAGTACTTC. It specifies CASSLIRGNYETQYF.

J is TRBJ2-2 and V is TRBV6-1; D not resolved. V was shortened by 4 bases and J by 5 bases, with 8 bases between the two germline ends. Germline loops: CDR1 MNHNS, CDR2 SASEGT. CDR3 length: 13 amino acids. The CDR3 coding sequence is TGTGCCAGCAGTGTATCCTTGACCGGGGAGCTGTTTTTT. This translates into CASSVSLTGELFF.

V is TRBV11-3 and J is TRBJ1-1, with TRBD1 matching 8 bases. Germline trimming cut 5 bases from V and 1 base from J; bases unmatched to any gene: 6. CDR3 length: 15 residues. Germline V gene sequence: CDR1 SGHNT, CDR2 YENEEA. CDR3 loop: CASSPRTGPNTEAFF. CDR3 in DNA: TGTGCCAGCAGCCCCCGGACAGGGCCGAACACTGAAGCTTTCTTT.

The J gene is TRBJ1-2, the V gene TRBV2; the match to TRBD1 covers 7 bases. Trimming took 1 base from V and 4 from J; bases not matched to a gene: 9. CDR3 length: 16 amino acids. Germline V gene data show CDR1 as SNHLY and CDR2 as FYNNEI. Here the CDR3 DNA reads TGTGCCAGCAGTGAAGTGACGGGACAGTTAATCTATGGCTACACCTTC. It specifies CASSEVTGQLIYGYTF.

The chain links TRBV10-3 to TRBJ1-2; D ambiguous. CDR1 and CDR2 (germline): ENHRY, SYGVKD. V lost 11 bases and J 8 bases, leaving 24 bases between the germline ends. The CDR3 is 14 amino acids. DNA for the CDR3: TGTGCCGCTACATACGCTTTGGGCCCCGCCGGCTACACCTTC. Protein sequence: CAATYALGPAGYTF.

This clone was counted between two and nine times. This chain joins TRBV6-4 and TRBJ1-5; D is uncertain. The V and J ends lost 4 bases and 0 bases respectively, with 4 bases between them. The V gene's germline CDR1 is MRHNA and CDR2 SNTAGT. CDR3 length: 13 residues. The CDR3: CASSGDSNQPQHF. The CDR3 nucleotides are TGTGCCAGCAGTGGCGATAGCAATCAGCCCCAGCATTTT.

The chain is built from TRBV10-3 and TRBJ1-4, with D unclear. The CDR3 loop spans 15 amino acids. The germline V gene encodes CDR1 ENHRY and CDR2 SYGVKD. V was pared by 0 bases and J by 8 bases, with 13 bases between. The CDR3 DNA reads TGTGCCATCAGTGAGTCGACATTGTACGGAGAAAAACTGTTTTTT. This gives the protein CAISESTLYGEKLFF.

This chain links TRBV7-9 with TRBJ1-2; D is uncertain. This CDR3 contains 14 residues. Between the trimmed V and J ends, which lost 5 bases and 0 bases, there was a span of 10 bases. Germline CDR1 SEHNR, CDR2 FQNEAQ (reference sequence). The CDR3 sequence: CASSLIVANYGYTF. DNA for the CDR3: TGTGCCAGCAGCCTTATTGTTGCTAACTATGGCTACACCTTC. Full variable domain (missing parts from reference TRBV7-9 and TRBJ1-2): DTGVSQNPRHKITKRGQNVTFRCDPISEHNRLYWYRQTLGQGPEFLTYFQNEAQLEKSRLLSDRFSAERPKGSFSTLEIQRTEQGDSAMYLCASSLIVANYGYTFGSGTRLTVV.

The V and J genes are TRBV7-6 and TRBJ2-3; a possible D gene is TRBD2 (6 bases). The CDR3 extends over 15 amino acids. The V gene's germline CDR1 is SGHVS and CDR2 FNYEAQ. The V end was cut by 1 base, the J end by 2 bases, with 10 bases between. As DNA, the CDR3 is TGTGCCAGCAGCTTAGTTCGGGGGTACACAGATACGCAGTATTTT. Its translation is CASSLVRGYTDTQYF.

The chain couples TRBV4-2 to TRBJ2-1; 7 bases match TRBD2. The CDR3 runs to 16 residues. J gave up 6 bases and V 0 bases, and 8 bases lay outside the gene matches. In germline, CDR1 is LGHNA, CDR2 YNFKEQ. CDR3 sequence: CASSQDPAGESNEQFF. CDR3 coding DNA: TGTGCCAGCAGCCAAGATCCGGCGGGGGAGAGCAATGAGCAGTTCTTC.

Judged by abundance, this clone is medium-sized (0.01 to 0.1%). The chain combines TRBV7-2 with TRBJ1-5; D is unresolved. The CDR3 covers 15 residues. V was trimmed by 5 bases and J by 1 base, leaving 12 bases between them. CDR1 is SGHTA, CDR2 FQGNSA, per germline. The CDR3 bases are TGTGCCAGCAGCGCTGACTATTACAGCAATCAGCCCCAGCATTTT. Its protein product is CASSADYYSNQPQHF.

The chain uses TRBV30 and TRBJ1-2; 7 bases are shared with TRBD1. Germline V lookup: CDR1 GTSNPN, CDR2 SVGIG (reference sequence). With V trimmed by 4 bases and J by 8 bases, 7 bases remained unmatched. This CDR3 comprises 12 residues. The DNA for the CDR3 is TGTGCCTGGAACACAGGGGCAGGGGGCTACACCTTC. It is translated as CAWNTGAGGYTF. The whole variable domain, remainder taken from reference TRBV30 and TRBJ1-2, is SQTIHQWPATLVQPVGSPLSLECTVEGTSNPNLYWYRQAAGRGLQLLFYSVGIGQISSEVPQNLSASRPQDRQFILSSKKLLLSDSGFYLCAWNTGAGGYTFGSGTRLTVV.

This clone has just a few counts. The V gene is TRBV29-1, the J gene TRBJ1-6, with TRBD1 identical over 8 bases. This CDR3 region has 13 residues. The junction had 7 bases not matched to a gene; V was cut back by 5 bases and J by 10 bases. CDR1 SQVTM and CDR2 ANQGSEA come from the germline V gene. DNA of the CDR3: TGCAGCGTTACGACAGGGGTCGGGTCACCCCTCCACTTT. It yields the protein CSVTTGVGSPLHF.

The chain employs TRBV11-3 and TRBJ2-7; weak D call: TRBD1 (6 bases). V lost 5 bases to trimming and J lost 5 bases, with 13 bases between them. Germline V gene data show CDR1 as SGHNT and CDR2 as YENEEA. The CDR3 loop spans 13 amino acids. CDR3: CASSPGQSHEQYF. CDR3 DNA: TGTGCCAGCAGCCCCGGACAGAGCCACGAGCAGTACTTC. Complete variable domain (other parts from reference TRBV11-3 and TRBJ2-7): EAGVVQSPRYKIIEKKQPVAFWCNPISGHNTLYWYLQNLGQGPELLIRYENEEAVDDSQLPKDRFSAERLKGVDSTLKIQPAELGDSAVYLCASSPGQSHEQYFGPGTRLTVT.

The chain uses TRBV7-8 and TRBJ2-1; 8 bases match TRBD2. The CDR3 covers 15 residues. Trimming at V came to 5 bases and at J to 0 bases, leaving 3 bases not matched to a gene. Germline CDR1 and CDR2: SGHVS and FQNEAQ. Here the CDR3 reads CASSDSGVSYNEQFF. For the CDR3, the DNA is TGTGCCAGCAGCGATAGCGGGGTCTCCTACAATGAGCAGTTCTTC.

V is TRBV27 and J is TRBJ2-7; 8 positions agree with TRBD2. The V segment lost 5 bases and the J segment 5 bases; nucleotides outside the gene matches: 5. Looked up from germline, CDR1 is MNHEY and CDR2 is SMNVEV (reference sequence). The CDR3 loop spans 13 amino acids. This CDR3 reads CASSPGGPHEQYF. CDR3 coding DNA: TGTGCCAGCAGTCCGGGGGGGCCCCACGAGCAGTACTTC.

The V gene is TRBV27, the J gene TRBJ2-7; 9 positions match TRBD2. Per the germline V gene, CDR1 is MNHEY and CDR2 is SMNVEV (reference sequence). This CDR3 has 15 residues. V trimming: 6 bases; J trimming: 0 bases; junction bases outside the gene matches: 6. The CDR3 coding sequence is TGTGCCAGCAGCCCCCTAGCGGGGACCTCCTACGAGCAGTACTTC. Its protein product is CASSPLAGTSYEQYF.

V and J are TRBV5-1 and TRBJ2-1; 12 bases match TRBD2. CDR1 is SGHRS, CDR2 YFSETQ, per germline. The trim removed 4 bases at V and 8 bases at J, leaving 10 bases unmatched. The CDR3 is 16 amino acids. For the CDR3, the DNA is TGCGCCAGCAGCCCTGCTAGCGGGGGGGCCCGAGATGAGCAGTTCTTC. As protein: CASSPASGGARDEQFF.

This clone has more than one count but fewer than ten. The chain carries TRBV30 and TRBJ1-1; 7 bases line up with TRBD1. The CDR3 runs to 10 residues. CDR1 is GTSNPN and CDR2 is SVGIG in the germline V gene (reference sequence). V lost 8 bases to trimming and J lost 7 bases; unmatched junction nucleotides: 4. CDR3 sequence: CAVSGGEAFF. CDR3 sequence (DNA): TGTGCCGTGTCAGGGGGTGAAGCTTTCTTT.

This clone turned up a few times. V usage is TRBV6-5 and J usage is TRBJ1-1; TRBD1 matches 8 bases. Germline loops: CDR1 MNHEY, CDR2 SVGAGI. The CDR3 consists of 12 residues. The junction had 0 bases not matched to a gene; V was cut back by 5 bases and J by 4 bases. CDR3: CASSTGGTEAFF. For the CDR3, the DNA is TGTGCCAGCAGTACAGGGGGCACTGAAGCTTTCTTT.

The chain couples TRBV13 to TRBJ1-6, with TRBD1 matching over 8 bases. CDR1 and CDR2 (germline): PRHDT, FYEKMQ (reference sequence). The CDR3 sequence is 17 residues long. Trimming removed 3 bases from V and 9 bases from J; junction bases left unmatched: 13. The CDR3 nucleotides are TGTGCCAGCAGCTTCACCGGGACAGGAGGGTTAGGTTCACCCCTCCACTTT. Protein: CASSFTGTGGLGSPLHF.

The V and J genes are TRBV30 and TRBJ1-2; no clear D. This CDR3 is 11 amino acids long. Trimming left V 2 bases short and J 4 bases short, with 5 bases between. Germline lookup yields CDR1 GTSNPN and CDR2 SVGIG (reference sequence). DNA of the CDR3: TGTGCCTGGAGTACGAGCTATGGCTACACCTTC. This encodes CAWSTSYGYTF.

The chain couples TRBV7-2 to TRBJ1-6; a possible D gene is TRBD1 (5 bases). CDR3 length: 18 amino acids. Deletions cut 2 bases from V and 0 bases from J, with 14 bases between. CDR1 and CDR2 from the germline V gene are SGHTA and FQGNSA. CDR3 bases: TGTGCCAGCAGCTTAAGAGGGGACTCAAGCTCCTATAATTCACCCCTCCACTTT. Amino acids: CASSLRGDSSSYNSPLHF.